Listed here are 20 T cell receptor beta chains from one sample, sequenced in a study of a mutant IDH1 vaccine in newly diagnosed glioma listed by TCRdb under 2021. Receptor libraries were prepared by the immunoSEQ multiplex PCR assay. As stored in TCRdb, this immuneACCESS dataset retains in-frame rearrangements with V and J assigned. A fraction of the clones does not appear; measured against another copy, unresolved V genes explain less than half of the discrepancy, and the remainder lacks a known reason. The sample table contains 25,000 to 35,000 clones; only one count was recorded for more than 85% of them. The ten biggest clones cover around 4.8% of the sample. The time point label of this sample denotes: baseline, week 1 (first vaccination visit). The treatment or condition label, as the study defines it: pre-vaccination baseline after standard-of-care therapy. This material consisted of PBMCs, taken from a glioma patient treated with radiotherapy, temozolomide or both. These receptors were collected from a woman aged 40 to 50 with glioma.

This chain's CDR3 is CSARENTEAFF. CDR3 in DNA: TGCAGTGCTAGGGAGAACACTGAAGCTTTCTTT. The chain combines TRBV20-1 with TRBJ1-1; D ambiguous. Germline V lookup: CDR1 DFQATT, CDR2 SNEGSKA (reference sequence). Trimming cost V 3 bases and J 1 base, with 3 bases left between them. CDR3 length equals 11 residues.

This chain joins TRBV25-1 and TRBJ1-1; D might be TRBD1 (5 bases). Germline-derived CDR1 and CDR2 are MGHDK and SYGVNS. The CDR3 sequence is 14 residues long. V lost 8 bases and J 3 bases, leaving 16 bases between the germline ends. This CDR3 is CASQRGGADTEAFF. In DNA form, the CDR3 reads TGTGCCAGCCAGAGGGGAGGGGCTGACACTGAAGCTTTCTTT.

V is TRBV4-3 and J is TRBJ1-5, with D unresolved. Trimming left V 0 bases short and J 5 bases short, with 11 bases between. There are 15 residues in the CDR3. Germline V CDR1 and CDR2: LGHNA, YSLEER. The CDR3 bases are TGCGCCAGCAGCCAAGATTGGGGTGGCTATCAGCCCCAGCATTTT. Translation gives CASSQDWGGYQPQHF.

V is TRBV5-1 and J is TRBJ2-7, with 9 bases fitting TRBD2. The length of the CDR3 is 17 residues. Germline values: CDR1 SGHRS, CDR2 YFSETQ. Losses at the gene ends were 0 bases for V and 3 bases for J; bases not matched to a gene: 10. The CDR3 DNA reads TGCGCCAGCAGCTTGGAGGGTTTGCGGGGGGGCGTCTACGAGCAGTACTTC. Encoded protein: CASSLEGLRGGVYEQYF. Complete variable domain (other parts from reference TRBV5-1 and TRBJ2-7): KAGVTQTPRYLIKTRGQQVTLSCSPISGHRSVSWYQQTPGQGLQFLFEYFSETQRNKGNFPGRFSGRQFSNSRSEMNVSTLELGDSALYLCASSLEGLRGGVYEQYFGPGTRLTVT.

This clone is deemed hyperexpanded. The J gene is TRBJ1-6, the V gene TRBV7-2; TRBD1 agrees at 9 bases. The V gene's germline CDR1 is SGHTA and CDR2 FQGNSA. The CDR3 has 15 residues. V shed 3 bases and J 7 bases; nucleotides not matched to a gene: 4. The CDR3 DNA reads TGTGCCAGCAGCTTGGGACAGGGTCTCAATTCACCCCTCCACTTT. Translating gives CASSLGQGLNSPLHF.

The gene calls are TRBV7-9 and TRBJ2-7, with D perhaps being TRBD1 or TRBD2 (5 bases each). From germline, CDR1 is SEHNR and CDR2 FQNEAQ (reference sequence). The CDR3 extends over 12 amino acids. V was shortened by 5 bases and J by 6 bases, with 11 bases between the two germline ends. In DNA form, the CDR3 reads TGTGCCAGCAGCCAGGGACGCGTCGAGCAGTACTTC. It encodes CASSQGRVEQYF.

The rearrangement uses TRBV25-1 and TRBJ1-6, with TRBD1 identical over 7 bases. Germline CDR1 and CDR2: MGHDK and SYGVNS. This CDR3 contains 15 residues. With V trimmed by 4 bases and J by 7 bases, 7 bases remained unmatched. The CDR3 protein is CASSATGTANSPLHF. For the CDR3, the DNA is TGTGCCAGCAGTGCGACCGGGACAGCAAATTCACCCCTCCACTTT.

Of note for this clone: A junction end diverges from the germline sequence, so it may reflect a read error. The V and J genes are TRBV6-1 and TRBJ1-2, with a tentative D call TRBD1 (6 bases). The CDR3 is made up of 15 amino acids. Looked up from germline, CDR1 is MNHNS and CDR2 is SASEGT. Here the CDR3 reads CASSVVRGAKYGYTF. The CDR3 nucleotides are TGTGCCAGCAGTGTCGTACGGGGGGCTAAATATGGCTACACCTTC.

The rearrangement uses TRBV7-2 and TRBJ2-5, with 13 bases fitting TRBD2. V lost 2 bases, J lost 4 bases, and 1 base stayed unmatched. The CDR3 consists of 15 residues. Germline V gene lookup returns CDR1 SGHTA and CDR2 FQGNSA. The DNA for the CDR3 is TGTGCCAGCAGCTTAACTAGCGGGGGGGGAGAGACCCAGTACTTC. Its translation is CASSLTSGGGETQYF.

This chain uses TRBV30 with TRBJ1-4; D possibly corresponds to TRBD1 (5 bases). V was cut by 2 bases and J by 8 bases, with 15 bases left in between. The CDR3 contains 14 residues. The germline V gene encodes CDR1 GTSNPN and CDR2 SVGIG (reference sequence). CDR3 nucleotide sequence: TGTGCCTGGAGTTCCCCAGGGAGTGAGGAAAAACTGTTTTTT. Protein product: CAWSSPGSEEKLFF.

This clone was counted a single time. The chain carries TRBV7-6 and TRBJ1-1; no definite D call. The CDR3 consists of 13 residues. The germline V gene encodes CDR1 SGHVS and CDR2 FNYEAQ. Trimming took off 5 bases at V and 8 bases at J, with 15 bases between the two ends. The CDR3 sequence is CASSLSGSSEAFF. As DNA, the CDR3 is TGTGCCAGCAGCCTCTCCGGAAGTTCCGAAGCTTTCTTT.

This clone showed up just once. V usage is TRBV30 and J usage is TRBJ1-3; D perhaps matches TRBD1 (6 bases). The germline V and J ends were trimmed by 8 bases and 3 bases, with 14 bases remaining between them. This CDR3 is built from 13 residues. From germline, CDR1 is GTSNPN and CDR2 SVGIG (reference sequence). The CDR3 sequence is CAAKQGGGNTIYF. CDR3 coding DNA: TGTGCCGCAAAACAGGGTGGTGGAAACACCATATATTTT.

V usage is TRBV25-1 and J usage is TRBJ1-2; perhaps TRBD1 as D (5 bases). Germline-derived CDR1 and CDR2 are MGHDK and SYGVNS. With 7 bases removed from V and 8 bases from J, the gap between germline ends came to 17 bases. The length of the CDR3 is 13 residues. CDR3 in amino acids: CASKGGGVEGYTF. CDR3 coding DNA: TGTGCCAGCAAAGGTGGGGGGGTTGAGGGCTACACCTTC.

The chain uses TRBV6-6 and TRBJ1-5; D remains unclear. With 6 bases removed from V and 3 bases from J, the gap between germline ends came to 9 bases. This CDR3 contains 13 residues. Germline V gene sequence: CDR1 MNHNY, CDR2 SVGAGI (reference sequence). The CDR3 region is CASRGWDNQPQHF. The DNA for the CDR3 is TGTGCCAGCAGGGGATGGGACAATCAGCCCCAGCATTTT.

The rearrangement uses TRBV7-2 and TRBJ2-3; D is undetermined. The V and J ends lost 3 bases and 3 bases respectively, with 7 bases between them. CDR3 length: 13 amino acids. Looked up from germline, CDR1 is SGHTA and CDR2 is FQGNSA. The CDR3: CASSLVDTDTQYF. As DNA, the CDR3 is TGTGCCAGCAGCTTGGTAGATACAGATACGCAGTATTTT.

The rearrangement joins TRBV20-1 to TRBJ2-1; D ambiguous. V was shortened by 3 bases and J by 2 bases, with 2 bases between the two germline ends. Germline CDR1 and CDR2: DFQATT and SNEGSKA (reference sequence). This CDR3 region has 11 residues. The CDR3 nucleotides read TGCAGTGCTAGGACCTACAATGAGCAGTTCTTC. This sequence encodes CSARTYNEQFF.

The rearrangement links TRBV7-9 to TRBJ1-1, with a tentative D call TRBD1 (5 bases). Between the trimmed V and J ends, which lost 2 bases and 3 bases, there was a span of 7 bases. The germline gives CDR1 SEHNR, CDR2 FQNEAQ (reference sequence). The CDR3 extends over 13 amino acids. The CDR3 here is CASSLMGDTEAFF. In nucleotides, the CDR3 is TGTGCCAGCAGCTTAATGGGGGACACTGAAGCTTTCTTT.

The chain links TRBV29-1 to TRBJ2-1, with D tentatively TRBD1 or TRBD2 (5 bases each). The V gene's germline CDR1 is SQVTM and CDR2 ANQGSEA. The CDR3 is 15 residues long. V lost 6 bases, J lost 6 bases, and 21 bases lay in between. This chain's CDR3 is CSVGTFGWAGNEQFF. Here the CDR3 DNA reads TGCAGCGTGGGGACCTTCGGCTGGGCAGGCAATGAGCAGTTCTTC.

The chain recombines TRBV2 with TRBJ2-7; TRBD2 matches 7 bases. V trimming: 3 bases; J trimming: 0 bases; junction bases outside the gene matches: 11. There are 17 residues in the CDR3. CDR1 and CDR2 (germline): SNHLY, FYNNEI. The CDR3 DNA reads TGTGCCAGCAGTGACGGTCTCGGTCTAGCGGTCTCCTACGAGCAGTACTTC. Translation: CASSDGLGLAVSYEQYF. Filled out from reference TRBV2 and TRBJ2-7, the complete variable domain reads EPEVTQTPSHQVTQMGQEVILRCVPISNHLYFYWYRQILGQKVEFLVSFYNNEISEKSEIFDDQFSVERPDGSNFTLKIRSTKLEDSAMYFCASSDGLGLAVSYEQYFGPGTRLTVT.

V is TRBV7-2 and J is TRBJ1-2, with D perhaps TRBD1 (6 bases). In germline, CDR1 is SGHTA, CDR2 FQGNSA. The CDR3 runs to 14 residues. Trimming took off 2 bases at V and 8 bases at J, with 15 bases between the two ends. The CDR3 loop reads CASSLNNRAGGYTF. For the CDR3, the DNA is TGTGCCAGCAGCTTAAACAACAGGGCTGGGGGCTACACCTTC.